The source of this T cell receptor beta chain is a study of blood T cell repertoires in COVID-19. Deletions cut 2 bases from V and 12 bases from J, with 14 bases between. The CDR3 runs to 12 residues. From germline, CDR1 is SGHAT and CDR2 FQNNGV. Using immunoSEQ multiplex PCR, the repertoire was profiled, and TCRdb retains in-frame clones only, with some absent. The sample lists roughly 420,000 clones, approximately 90% occurring once. The chain has TRBV11-2 and TRBJ2-7, with TRBD1 as a possible D gene (6 bases). Sequencing was done on a sample of PBMCs or T cells enriched from blood (not recorded which). The receptor was derived from a woman aged 25 to 39 with acute COVID-19. The CDR3 region has the DNA TGTGCCAGCAGCTTACACCGGGACAAGGGGTACTTC. Protein product: CASSLHRDKGYF.